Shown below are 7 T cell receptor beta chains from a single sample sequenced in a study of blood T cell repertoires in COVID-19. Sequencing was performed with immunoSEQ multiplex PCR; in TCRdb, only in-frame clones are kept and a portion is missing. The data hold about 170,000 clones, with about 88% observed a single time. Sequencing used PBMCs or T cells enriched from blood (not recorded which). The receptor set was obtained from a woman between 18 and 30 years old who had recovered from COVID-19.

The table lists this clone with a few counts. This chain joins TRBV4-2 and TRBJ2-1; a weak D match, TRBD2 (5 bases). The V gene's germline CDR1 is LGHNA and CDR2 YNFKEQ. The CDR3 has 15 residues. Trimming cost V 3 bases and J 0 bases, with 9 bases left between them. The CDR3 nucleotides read TGTGCCAGCAGCCATGTGACTACCTCCTACAATGAGCAGTTCTTC. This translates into CASSHVTTSYNEQFF.

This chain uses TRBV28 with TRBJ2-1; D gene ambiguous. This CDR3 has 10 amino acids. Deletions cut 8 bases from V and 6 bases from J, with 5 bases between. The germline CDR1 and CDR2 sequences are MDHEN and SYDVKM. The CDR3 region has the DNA TGTGCCAGCGGCTTCAATGAGCAGTTCTTC. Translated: CASGFNEQFF.

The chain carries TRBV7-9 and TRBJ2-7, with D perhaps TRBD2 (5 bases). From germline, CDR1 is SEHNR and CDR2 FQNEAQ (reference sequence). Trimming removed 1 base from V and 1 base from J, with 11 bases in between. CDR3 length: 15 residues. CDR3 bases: TGTGCCAGCAGCTTAGTAACGGGGAAGTCCTACGAGCAGTACTTC. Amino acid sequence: CASSLVTGKSYEQYF.

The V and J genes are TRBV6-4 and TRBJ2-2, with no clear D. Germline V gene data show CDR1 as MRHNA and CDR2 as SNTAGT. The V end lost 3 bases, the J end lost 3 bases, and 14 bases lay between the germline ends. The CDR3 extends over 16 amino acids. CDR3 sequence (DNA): TGTGCCAGCAGTGAATCTAGTCGGTCGGACACCGGGGAGCTGTTTTTT. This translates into CASSESSRSDTGELFF.

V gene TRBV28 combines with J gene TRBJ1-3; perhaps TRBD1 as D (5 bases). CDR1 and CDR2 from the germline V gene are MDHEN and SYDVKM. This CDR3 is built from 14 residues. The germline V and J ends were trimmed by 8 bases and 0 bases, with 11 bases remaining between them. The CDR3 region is CASGDSFSGNTIYF. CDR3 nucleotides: TGTGCCAGCGGGGACTCTTTCTCTGGAAACACCATATATTTT.

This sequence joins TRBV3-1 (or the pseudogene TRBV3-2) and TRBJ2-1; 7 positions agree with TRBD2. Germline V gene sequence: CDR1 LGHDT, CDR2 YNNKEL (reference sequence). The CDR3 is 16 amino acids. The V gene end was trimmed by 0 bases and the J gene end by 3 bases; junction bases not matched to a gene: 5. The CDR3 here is CASSQDLASGYNEQFF. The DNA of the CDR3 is TGTGCCAGCAGCCAAGATCTGGCTAGCGGCTACAATGAGCAGTTCTTC.

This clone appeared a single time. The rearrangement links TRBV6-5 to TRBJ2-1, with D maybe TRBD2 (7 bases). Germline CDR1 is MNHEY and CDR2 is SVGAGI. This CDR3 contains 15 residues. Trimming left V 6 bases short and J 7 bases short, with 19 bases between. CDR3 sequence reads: CASSPVGGRLNEQFF. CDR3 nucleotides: TGTGCCAGCAGCCCCGTGGGGGGGCGCTTAAATGAGCAGTTCTTC.